This passage covers 27 T cell receptor beta chains from one sample sequenced in a study of blood T cells in healthy people across ages. The authors ran a second PCR of about 7 to 12 cycles using a sample-barcoded 5' primer and a J-beta primer mix. TCRdb re-derived calls from the 5' RACE reads in MiXCR, one entry per CDR3 protein. The repertoire holds more than 800,000 distinct CDR3 sequences, about 30% seen once, with around 16% in the top ten. The specimen sequenced was blood. The receptors were gathered from a woman over 75 in good health.

This clonotype was detected many times. The chain recombines TRBV20-1 with TRBJ2-1; D perhaps matches TRBD2 (6 bases). CDR3 length: 16 residues. The V and J ends lost 2 bases and 12 bases respectively, with 26 bases between them. Per germline, CDR1 DFQATT and CDR2 SNEGSKA (reference sequence). This CDR3 is CSARSDGGEARVGQFF. The CDR3 DNA is TGCAGTGCTAGATCGGACGGGGGTGAAGCCCGCGTTGGGCAGTTCTTC.

This clonotype was found a few times. This sequence may be a read error, since a much larger clone differs from it by one base. V gene TRBV7-2 combines with J gene TRBJ2-5; D may be TRBD1 or TRBD2 (5 bases each). Trimming took off 5 bases at V and 2 bases at J, with 15 bases between the two ends. From germline, CDR1 is SGHTA and CDR2 FQGNSA. There are 15 residues in the CDR3. The CDR3 sequence: CASSPRRGDQETQYF. For the CDR3, the DNA is TGTGCCAGCAGCCCCCGGCGAGGGGATCAAGAGACCCAGTACTTC.

In its sample, this clonotype was seen a few times. This chain joins TRBV20-1 and TRBJ2-1, with 11 bases fitting TRBD2. Trimming took 1 base from V and 6 from J; bases not matched to a gene: 2. Per germline, CDR1 DFQATT and CDR2 SNEGSKA (reference sequence). The CDR3 loop spans 14 amino acids. CDR3 DNA: TGCAGTGCTAGAGTAGCGGGGGGGCCCAATGAGCAGTTCTTC. This codes for CSARVAGGPNEQFF.

In the case of this clonotype: Being one base from a much bigger clone, this may be a read error. The chain is built from TRBV6-2 or TRBV6-3 and TRBJ2-3, with a weak D call TRBD1 (6 bases). Germline CDR1 and CDR2: MNHEY and SVGEGT. The CDR3 totals 17 residues. Trimming cost V 4 bases and J 3 bases, with 20 bases left between them. CDR3 in DNA: TGTGCCAGCAGTTCCCCCCTGGGCAGGGGTGGAACAGATACGCAGTATTTT. It specifies CASSSPLGRGGTDTQYF.

The chain is built from TRBV28 and TRBJ1-2, with D perhaps TRBD1 (6 bases). Between the trimmed V and J ends, which lost 3 bases and 1 base, there was a span of 15 bases. The V gene's germline CDR1 is MDHEN and CDR2 SYDVKM. CDR3 length: 16 amino acids. CDR3 nucleotides: TGTGCCAGCAGTTTGCTCGGGGGGCCTATTAACTATGGCTACACCTTC. Its protein is CASSLLGGPINYGYTF.

This clonotype was observed many times. The chain has TRBV27 and TRBJ2-1; D possibly corresponds to TRBD1 (5 bases). The germline V and J ends were trimmed by 6 bases and 0 bases, with 9 bases remaining between them. Germline assignment: CDR1 MNHEY and CDR2 SMNVEV (reference sequence). This CDR3 has 14 residues. This chain's CDR3 is CASRGPSSYNEQFF. The CDR3 bases are TGTGCCAGCAGGGGGCCTAGCTCCTACAATGAGCAGTTCTTC.

Only a few counts were recorded for this clonotype. This may be a read error, as it is one base from a much larger clone. J is TRBJ2-6 and V is TRBV20-1; 8 bases line up with TRBD1. Looked up from germline, CDR1 is DFQATT and CDR2 is SNEGSKA (reference sequence). The CDR3 extends over 15 amino acids. This CDR3 reads CSALQGGSGANALTF. The CDR3 DNA is TGCAGTGCTCTACAGGGGGGATCTGGGGCCAACGCCCTGACTTTC.

On this clonotype: Since no conserved phenylalanine or tryptophan closes the CDR3, a read error is the likely cause. The V gene is TRBV5-1, the J gene TRBJ1-1, with 7 nucleotides matching TRBD1. The CDR3 has 13 amino acids. V was clipped by 5 bases and J by 5 bases; unmatched bases: 6. CDR1 and CDR2 from the germline V gene are SGHRS and YFSETQ. The CDR3 nucleotides read TGCGCCAGCAGGACTGACAGGGAGACTGAAGCTTTCTTA. It codes for CASRTDRETEAFL.

Comment on this clonotype: This may stem from a read error, because a much larger clone lies one nucleotide away. This rearrangement joins TRBV20-1 to TRBJ1-2; the D gene is possibly TRBD1 (5 bases). The CDR3 spans 14 residues. CDR1 is DFQATT and CDR2 is SNEGSKA in the germline V gene (reference sequence). With 3 bases removed from V and 6 bases from J, the gap between germline ends came to 17 bases. The CDR3 reads CSARITGRGDGYTF. DNA for the CDR3: TGCAGTGCTAGGATCACCGGGAGGGGAGATGGCTACACCTTC.

This clonotype came up a few times. The rearrangement uses TRBV20-1 and TRBJ2-5; TRBD1 matches 7 bases. The V gene end was trimmed by 0 bases and the J gene end by 3 bases; junction bases not matched to a gene: 1. The germline CDR1 and CDR2 sequences are DFQATT and SNEGSKA (reference sequence). The CDR3 is made up of 13 amino acids. CDR3 DNA: TGCAGTGCTAGAGAGGGACAGAAAGAGACCCAGTACTTC. Its translation: CSAREGQKETQYF.

V and J are TRBV12-3 or TRBV12-4 and TRBJ1-5; D possibly corresponds to TRBD1 (5 bases). Between the trimmed V and J ends, which lost 0 bases and 6 bases, there was a span of 15 bases. The CDR3 covers 16 residues. Here the CDR3 DNA reads TGTGCCAGCAGTTTAGCGCCTGGGCAGGGAGTTCAGCCCCAGCATTTT. The encoded protein is CASSLAPGQGVQPQHF.

The table lists this clonotype with many counts. The rearrangement links TRBV20-1 to TRBJ2-1; TRBD1 might be the D (6 bases). V lost 4 bases to trimming and J lost 4 bases, with 14 bases between them. Germline V CDR1 and CDR2: DFQATT, SNEGSKA (reference sequence). This CDR3 region has 14 residues. CDR3 sequence: CSAIDRNSYNEQFF. In DNA form, the CDR3 reads TGCAGTGCTATCGACAGGAATTCTTACAATGAGCAGTTCTTC.

The V and J genes are TRBV4-1 and TRBJ1-2, with D maybe TRBD1 (6 bases). The V gene lost 4 bases and the J gene lost 2 bases, with 20 bases spanning the gap. The CDR3 is 17 amino acids. Germline-derived CDR1 and CDR2 are MGHRA and YSYEKL. CDR3 DNA: TGCGCCAGCAGCCCTGGGAGGTTAGGACAGTTGAACTATGGCTACACCTTC. It encodes CASSPGRLGQLNYGYTF.

The J gene is TRBJ1-1, the V gene TRBV6-5; the D is unclear. V lost 0 bases to trimming and J lost 5 bases, with 10 bases between them. The CDR3 loop spans 14 amino acids. In germline, CDR1 is MNHEY, CDR2 SVGAGI. Here the CDR3 DNA reads TGTGCCAGCAGTTACTCGACGAGAAAGACTGAAGCTTTCTTT. Residues: CASSYSTRKTEAFF.

This clonotype showed up just once. A much more abundant neighbour one base away suggests this may be a read error. V is TRBV7-9 and J is TRBJ1-2; TRBD1 matches at 8 bases. The germline CDR1 and CDR2 sequences are SEHNR and FQNEAQ (reference sequence). This CDR3 has 14 residues. Trimming removed 2 bases from V and 7 bases from J; junction bases left unmatched: 6. The DNA of the CDR3 is TGTGCCAGCAGCTTATCAGGGGGCGAGTGTGGCTACACCTTC. Translation gives CASSLSGGECGYTF.

The chain uses TRBV11-3 and TRBJ2-5; a weak D match, TRBD1 (6 bases). Trimming cost V 5 bases and J 3 bases, with 10 bases left between them. Germline CDR1 is SGHNT and CDR2 is YENEEA. The CDR3 runs 13 residues. CDR3 DNA: TGTGCCAGCAGCGTCAGGACAGAAGAGACCCAGTACTTC. Residues: CASSVRTEETQYF.

The V call is TRBV28, the J call TRBJ1-2; 8 positions agree with TRBD1. From germline, CDR1 is MDHEN and CDR2 SYDVKM. V lost 4 bases, J lost 4 bases, and 14 bases stayed unmatched. The CDR3 length is 17 residues. The CDR3 region is CASSYGTGRPQGYGYTF. The CDR3 DNA follows: TGTGCCAGCAGTTACGGGACAGGCCGACCCCAAGGCTATGGCTACACCTTC.

This clonotype showed up many times. V gene TRBV9 combines with J gene TRBJ2-3, with TRBD2 identical over 11 bases. The length of the CDR3 is 15 residues. Germline CDR1 is SGDLS and CDR2 is YYNGEE. V lost 6 bases and J lost 0; bases outside the gene matches: 3. The DNA of the CDR3 is TGTGCCAGCACCGGGACTAGCGGCAGCACAGATACGCAGTATTTT. Translating it yields CASTGTSGSTDTQYF.

This rearrangement joins TRBV5-4 to TRBJ1-5; D unclear. V gave up 4 bases and J gave up 0 bases, with 8 bases separating them. The CDR3 loop spans 14 amino acids. Germline loops: CDR1 SGHNT, CDR2 YYREEE (reference sequence). CDR3: CASSPAPSNQPQHF. The CDR3 nucleotides are TGTGCCAGCAGCCCGGCCCCTAGCAATCAGCCCCAGCATTTT.

This clonotype was counted between two and nine times. The DNA for the CDR3 is TGTGCCAGCAGCTACGCGGGGGGGCGTTACGAGCAGTACTTC. Translating it yields CASSYAGGRYEQYF. This chain connects TRBV7-9 to TRBJ2-7; 9 positions match TRBD2. Unmatched junction bases numbered 5, after V lost 4 bases and J lost 4 bases. The CDR3 extends over 14 amino acids. Germline CDR1 SEHNR, CDR2 FQNEAQ (reference sequence).

Notes on this clonotype: Given a much more abundant clone one base away, this may be a read error. V and J are TRBV29-1 and TRBJ1-5; D is unresolved. Trimming removed 7 bases from V and 0 bases from J, with 16 bases in between. The germline gives CDR1 SQVTM, CDR2 ANQGSEA. This CDR3 has 15 residues. The CDR3 sequence: CSASNGPFSNQPQHF. The DNA for the CDR3 is TGCAGCGCTTCAAATGGACCGTTTAGCAATCAGCCCCAGCATTTT.

The chain carries TRBV6-6 and TRBJ2-1, with 10 bases that match TRBD1. The CDR3 has 15 residues. V gave up 5 bases and J gave up 5 bases; unmatched junction bases: 6. CDR1 is MNHNY and CDR2 is SVGAGI in the germline V gene (reference sequence). The CDR3 spells CASSGGQGINNEQFF. The DNA for the CDR3 is TGTGCCAGCAGTGGGGGACAGGGGATAAACAATGAGCAGTTCTTC.

The chain combines TRBV12-3 or TRBV12-4 with TRBJ2-5; tentatively, D is TRBD2 (6 bases). There are 15 residues in the CDR3. Trimming removed 2 bases from V and 2 bases from J, with 12 bases in between. CDR3 nucleotide sequence: TGTGCCAGCAGTTTACTAGCGACCGTTCAAGAGACCCAGTACTTC. It codes for CASSLLATVQETQYF.

V gene TRBV30 combines with J gene TRBJ2-3; D uncertain. Deletions cut 0 bases from V and 5 bases from J, with 6 bases between. This CDR3 is built from 12 residues. CDR1 and CDR2 (germline): GTSNPN, SVGIG (reference sequence). CDR3 amino acids: CAWSVVGDTQYF. The CDR3 DNA reads TGTGCCTGGAGTGTGGTTGGAGATACGCAGTATTTT. Variable domain in full (rest from reference TRBV30 and TRBJ2-3): SQTIHQWPATLVQPVGSPLSLECTVEGTSNPNLYWYRQAAGRGLQLLFYSVGIGQISSEVPQNLSASRPQDRQFILSSKKLLLSDSGFYLCAWSVVGDTQYFGPGTRLTVL.

This clonotype has only a few counts. J is TRBJ2-5 and V is TRBV5-4; 9 nucleotides agree with TRBD2. This CDR3 has 14 amino acids. V trimming: 4 bases; J trimming: 4 bases; junction bases outside the gene matches: 5. Per the germline V gene, CDR1 is SGHNT and CDR2 is YYREEE (reference sequence). CDR3 DNA sequence: TGTGCCAGCAGCCAATCAGCGGGGGGAGAGACCCAGTACTTC. Protein sequence: CASSQSAGGETQYF.

The chain has TRBV6-2 or TRBV6-3 and TRBJ1-5; D perhaps matches TRBD1 (5 bases). The CDR3 covers 15 residues. Trimming pared 7 bases from V and 2 bases from J, leaving 15 bases between. In germline, CDR1 is MNHEY, CDR2 SVGEGT. CDR3 DNA: TGTGCCAGCAACGGAGCCAAGGGGCGCAATCAGCCCCAGCATTTT. This codes for CASNGAKGRNQPQHF.

This clonotype was seen many times. This chain joins TRBV4-2 and TRBJ1-2; D remains ambiguous. The germline V and J ends were trimmed by 1 base and 2 bases, with 11 bases remaining between them. CDR1 and CDR2 (germline): LGHNA, YNFKEQ. The CDR3 runs 15 residues. The CDR3 bases are TGTGCCAGCAGCCAAGTCGGGCCGAGAAACTATGGCTACACCTTC. It yields the protein CASSQVGPRNYGYTF.